A selection of T cell receptor beta chains follows, all from one sample in a study of vaccination effects on CD4 cells after COVID-19. These receptors' targets are unknown. Method: immunoSEQ multiplex PCR; TCRdb's copy keeps in-frame clones and lacks some. The table has 40,000 to 50,000 clones, roughly 70% seen once; the top ten hold roughly 30%. The sequences come from CD4+ T cells from PBMCs cultured with a peptide pool, collected before COVID-19 vaccination. Receptors originate from a human donor who had a prior SARS-CoV-2 infection. Each CDR3 is given with its conserved first and last residue. Fields, in order: clone size, V gene, J gene, D gene, CDR3 protein, CDR3 DNA. The D gene is left open where the match is weak. Clone size, where shown, is once, few, many, or a class for clones that have expanded.

abundance: .
v_gene: TRBV7-3
j_gene: TRBJ2-3
d_gene: .
CDR3aa: CASSLDSTDTQYF
CDR3nt: TGTGCCAGCAGCTTGGACAGCACAGATACGCAGTATTTT

abundance: .
v_gene: TRBV6-2/TRBV6-3
j_gene: TRBJ2-1
d_gene: .
CDR3aa: CASSYSTAALRGEQFF
CDR3nt: TGTGCCAGCAGTTACTCGACGGCGGCCTTGCGCGGTGAGCAGTTCTTC

abundance: once
v_gene: TRBV5-5
j_gene: TRBJ2-2
d_gene: .
CDR3aa: CASSLVDHGELFF
CDR3nt: TGTGCCAGCAGCTTGGTGGATCACGGGGAGCTGTTTTTT

abundance: .
v_gene: TRBV24-1
j_gene: TRBJ2-5
d_gene: .
CDR3aa: CATSDSNRETQYF
CDR3nt: TGTGCCACCAGTGATTCAAATCGAGAGACCCAGTACTTC

abundance: .
v_gene: TRBV5-4
j_gene: TRBJ2-5
d_gene: .
CDR3aa: CASSPRAGQETQYF
CDR3nt: TGTGCCAGCAGCCCCCGGGCGGGACAAGAGACCCAGTACTTC

abundance: few
v_gene: TRBV29-1
j_gene: TRBJ2-3
d_gene: .
CDR3aa: CSVEAGLPGDTQYF
CDR3nt: TGCAGCGTTGAGGCGGGACTCCCAGGCGATACGCAGTATTTT

abundance: .
v_gene: TRBV11-3
j_gene: TRBJ2-7
d_gene: .
CDR3aa: CASSLAQGTLSYEQYF
CDR3nt: TGTGCCAGCAGCTTAGCCCAGGGGACCCTCTCCTACGAGCAGTACTTC

abundance: .
v_gene: TRBV24-1
j_gene: TRBJ2-7
d_gene: .
CDR3aa: CATSDSRSSPYEQYF
CDR3nt: TGTGCCACCAGTGACTCCAGATCGAGTCCATACGAGCAGTACTTC

abundance: .
v_gene: TRBV7-9
j_gene: TRBJ2-7
d_gene: .
CDR3aa: CASSRGRGGHEQYF
CDR3nt: TGTGCCAGCAGTCGGGGGAGAGGTGGCCACGAGCAGTACTTC

abundance: .
v_gene: TRBV10-2
j_gene: TRBJ1-6
d_gene: .
CDR3aa: CASRKDPAVDSPLHF
CDR3nt: TGCGCCAGCAGAAAGGACCCCGCCGTGGATTCACCCCTCCACTTT

abundance: .
v_gene: TRBV10-3
j_gene: TRBJ2-3
d_gene: .
CDR3aa: CAITVFPTDTQYF
CDR3nt: TGTGCCATCACCGTCTTCCCCACAGATACGCAGTATTTT

abundance: .
v_gene: TRBV11-2
j_gene: TRBJ2-1
d_gene: .
CDR3aa: CASSLYYEQFF
CDR3nt: TGTGCCAGCAGCCTTTACTATGAGCAGTTCTTC

abundance: .
v_gene: TRBV7-2
j_gene: TRBJ2-1
d_gene: TRBD2
CDR3aa: CASSLVGSGDNEQFF
CDR3nt: TGTGCCAGCAGCTTAGTCGGTAGCGGGGACAATGAGCAGTTCTTC

abundance: .
v_gene: TRBV27
j_gene: TRBJ1-5
d_gene: .
CDR3aa: CASNRGQPQHF
CDR3nt: TGTGCCAGCAACCGGGGGCAGCCCCAGCATTTT

abundance: few
v_gene: TRBV2
j_gene: TRBJ2-3
d_gene: TRBD2
CDR3aa: CASIMERGVDTQYF
CDR3nt: TGTGCCAGCATCATGGAGCGGGGGGTAGATACGCAGTATTTT

abundance: .
v_gene: TRBV30
j_gene: TRBJ1-1
d_gene: .
CDR3aa: CAWSVLAMNTEAFF
CDR3nt: TGTGCCTGGAGTGTACTGGCAATGAACACTGAAGCTTTCTTT

abundance: .
v_gene: TRBV10-1
j_gene: TRBJ1-5
d_gene: .
CDR3aa: CASSDGKRRQPQHF
CDR3nt: TGCGCCAGCAGTGACGGTAAACGTCGTCAGCCCCAGCATTTT

abundance: .
v_gene: TRBV4-2
j_gene: TRBJ2-7
d_gene: TRBD2
CDR3aa: CASSRGGSSYEQYF
CDR3nt: TGTGCCAGCAGCCGGGGAGGGAGCTCCTACGAGCAGTACTTC

abundance: .
v_gene: TRBV3-1/TRBV3-2
j_gene: TRBJ1-2
d_gene: .
CDR3aa: CASSQKGVDYGYTF
CDR3nt: TGTGCCAGCAGCCAAAAGGGTGTCGACTATGGCTACACCTTC

abundance: once
v_gene: TRBV27
j_gene: TRBJ1-2
d_gene: .
CDR3aa: CASSSWTKKPINGYTF
CDR3nt: TGTGCCAGCAGTTCATGGACTAAAAAACCGATTAATGGCTACACCTTC

abundance: .
v_gene: TRBV5-4
j_gene: TRBJ2-7
d_gene: .
CDR3aa: CASSLDNSYEQYF
CDR3nt: TGTGCCAGCAGCTTAGACAACTCCTACGAGCAGTACTTC

abundance: .
v_gene: TRBV3-1/TRBV3-2
j_gene: TRBJ2-1
d_gene: .
CDR3aa: CASSLNLYNEQFF
CDR3nt: TGTGCCAGCAGCCTCAACCTCTACAATGAGCAGTTCTTC

abundance: .
v_gene: TRBV30
j_gene: TRBJ1-5
d_gene: .
CDR3aa: CASDTQGRNQPQHF
CDR3nt: TGTGCCTCTGACACCCAGGGTAGAAATCAGCCCCAGCATTTT

abundance: .
v_gene: TRBV13
j_gene: TRBJ1-2
d_gene: .
CDR3aa: CASSLIPNYGYTF
CDR3nt: TGTGCCAGCAGCTTGATACCTAACTATGGCTACACCTTC

abundance: .
v_gene: TRBV20-1
j_gene: TRBJ1-1
d_gene: .
CDR3aa: CSARGSTEAFF
CDR3nt: TGCAGTGCTAGGGGCAGCACTGAAGCTTTCTTT

abundance: few
v_gene: TRBV11-1
j_gene: TRBJ1-6
d_gene: .
CDR3aa: CASSLHGTGSPLHF
CDR3nt: TGTGCCAGCAGCTTGCACGGGACGGGGTCACCCCTCCACTTT

abundance: .
v_gene: TRBV7-2
j_gene: TRBJ2-7
d_gene: TRBD2
CDR3aa: CASSLDLGLAYEQYF
CDR3nt: TGTGCCAGCAGCTTAGATCTCGGACTAGCCTACGAGCAGTACTTC

abundance: .
v_gene: TRBV11-2
j_gene: TRBJ1-1
d_gene: .
CDR3aa: CASSFRGMNTEAFF
CDR3nt: TGTGCCAGCAGCTTCCGGGGAATGAACACTGAAGCTTTCTTT

abundance: .
v_gene: TRBV2
j_gene: TRBJ2-2
d_gene: .
CDR3aa: CASSETRNTGELFF
CDR3nt: TGTGCCAGCAGTGAAACCAGGAACACCGGGGAGCTGTTTTTT

abundance: .
v_gene: TRBV18
j_gene: TRBJ2-2
d_gene: TRBD1
CDR3aa: CASSRDSSRDTGELFF
CDR3nt: TGTGCCAGCTCACGGGACAGCAGTCGGGACACCGGGGAGCTGTTTTTT

abundance: .
v_gene: TRBV6-2/TRBV6-3
j_gene: TRBJ1-3
d_gene: TRBD1
CDR3aa: CASSWGTGSGNTIYF
CDR3nt: TGTGCCAGCAGTTGGGGGACAGGCTCTGGAAACACCATATATTTT

abundance: .
v_gene: TRBV5-5
j_gene: TRBJ1-2
d_gene: TRBD1
CDR3aa: CASSLRPWTGGAGDGYTF
CDR3nt: TGTGCCAGCAGCTTGAGACCTTGGACAGGGGGCGCAGGGGATGGCTACACCTTC

abundance: .
v_gene: TRBV4-2
j_gene: TRBJ1-1
d_gene: TRBD1
CDR3aa: CASSQGFMTNHRDRGPWAFF
CDR3nt: TGTGCCAGCAGCCAAGGGTTTATGACTAATCACCGGGACAGGGGGCCGTGGGCTTTCTTT

abundance: .
v_gene: TRBV19
j_gene: TRBJ2-3
d_gene: TRBD1
CDR3aa: CASSAVWGQGYTDTQYF
CDR3nt: TGTGCCAGTAGTGCGGTTTGGGGACAGGGTTATACAGATACGCAGTATTTT

abundance: .
v_gene: TRBV7-9
j_gene: TRBJ2-5
d_gene: .
CDR3aa: CASSLVGETQYF
CDR3nt: TGTGCCAGCAGCTTAGTAGGAGAGACCCAGTACTTC

abundance: .
v_gene: TRBV2
j_gene: TRBJ2-3
d_gene: TRBD2
CDR3aa: CASSEAPTSGGIRTDTQYF
CDR3nt: TGTGCCAGCAGTGAAGCGCCAACTAGCGGGGGGATCCGCACAGATACGCAGTATTTT

abundance: .
v_gene: TRBV3-1/TRBV3-2
j_gene: TRBJ1-1
d_gene: .
CDR3aa: CASTNGVGVTAFF
CDR3nt: TGTGCCAGCACCAATGGGGTGGGGGTCACGGCTTTCTTT

abundance: .
v_gene: TRBV19
j_gene: TRBJ1-4
d_gene: .
CDR3aa: CASSMRDLNEKLFF
CDR3nt: TGTGCCAGTAGTATGAGGGACCTTAATGAAAAACTGTTTTTT

abundance: few
v_gene: TRBV13
j_gene: TRBJ1-2
d_gene: TRBD1
CDR3aa: CASRSTGGFNYGYTF
CDR3nt: TGTGCCAGCAGATCTACAGGGGGCTTCAACTATGGCTACACCTTC

abundance: .
v_gene: TRBV5-1
j_gene: TRBJ2-1
d_gene: TRBD1
CDR3aa: CASSGTGRVYNEQFF
CDR3nt: TGCGCCAGCAGCGGGACAGGTAGGGTCTACAATGAGCAGTTCTTC

abundance: .
v_gene: TRBV7-9
j_gene: TRBJ2-2
d_gene: .
CDR3aa: CASSLVQTGELFF
CDR3nt: TGTGCCAGCAGCCTGGTCCAGACCGGGGAGCTGTTTTTT